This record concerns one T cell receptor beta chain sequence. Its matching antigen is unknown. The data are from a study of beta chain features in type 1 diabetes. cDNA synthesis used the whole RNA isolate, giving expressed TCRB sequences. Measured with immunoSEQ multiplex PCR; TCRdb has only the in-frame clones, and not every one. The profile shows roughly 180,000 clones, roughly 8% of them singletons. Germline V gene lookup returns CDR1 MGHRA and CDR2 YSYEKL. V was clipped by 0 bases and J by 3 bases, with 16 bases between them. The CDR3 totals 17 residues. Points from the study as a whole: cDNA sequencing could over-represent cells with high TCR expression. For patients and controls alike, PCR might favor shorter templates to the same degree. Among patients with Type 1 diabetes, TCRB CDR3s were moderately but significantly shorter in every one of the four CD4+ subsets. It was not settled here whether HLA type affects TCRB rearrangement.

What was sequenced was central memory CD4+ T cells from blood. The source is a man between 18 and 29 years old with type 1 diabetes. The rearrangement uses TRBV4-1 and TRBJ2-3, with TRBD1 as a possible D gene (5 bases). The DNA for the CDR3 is TGCGCCAGCAGCCAAGATAGGGCCCGGCAGGGAACAGATACGCAGTATTTT. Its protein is CASSQDRARQGTDTQYF.